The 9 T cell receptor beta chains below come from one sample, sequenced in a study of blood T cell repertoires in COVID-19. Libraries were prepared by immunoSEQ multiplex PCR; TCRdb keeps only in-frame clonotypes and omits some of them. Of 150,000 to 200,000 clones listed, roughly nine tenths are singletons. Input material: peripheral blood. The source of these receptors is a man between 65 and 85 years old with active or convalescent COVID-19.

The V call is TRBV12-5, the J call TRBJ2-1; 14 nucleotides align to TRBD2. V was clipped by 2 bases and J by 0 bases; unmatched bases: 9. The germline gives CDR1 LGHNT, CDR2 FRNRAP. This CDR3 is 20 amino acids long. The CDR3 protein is CASGLYRGTSGRNSYNEQFF. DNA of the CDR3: TGTGCTAGTGGTTTGTACCGAGGGACTAGCGGGAGAAACTCCTACAATGAGCAGTTCTTC. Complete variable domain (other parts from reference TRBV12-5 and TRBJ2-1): DARVTQTPRHKVTEMGQEVTMRCQPILGHNTVFWYRQTMMQGLELLAYFRNRAPLDDSGMPKDRFSAEMPDATLATLKIQPSEPRDSAVYFCASGLYRGTSGRNSYNEQFFGPGTRLTVL.

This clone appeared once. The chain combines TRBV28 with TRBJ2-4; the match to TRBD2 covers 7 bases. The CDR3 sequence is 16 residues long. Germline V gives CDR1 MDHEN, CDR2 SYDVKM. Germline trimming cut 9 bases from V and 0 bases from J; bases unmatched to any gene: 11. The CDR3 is CASTSARELAKNIQYF. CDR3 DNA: TGTGCCAGTACTAGCGCGAGGGAACTAGCCAAAAACATTCAGTACTTC.

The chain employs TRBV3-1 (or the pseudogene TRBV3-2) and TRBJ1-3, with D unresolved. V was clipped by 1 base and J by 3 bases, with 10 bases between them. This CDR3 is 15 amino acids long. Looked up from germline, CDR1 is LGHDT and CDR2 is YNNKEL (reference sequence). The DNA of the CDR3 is TGTGCCAGCAGCCAAGCCGGGAGCCTTGGAAACACCATATATTTT. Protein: CASSQAGSLGNTIYF.

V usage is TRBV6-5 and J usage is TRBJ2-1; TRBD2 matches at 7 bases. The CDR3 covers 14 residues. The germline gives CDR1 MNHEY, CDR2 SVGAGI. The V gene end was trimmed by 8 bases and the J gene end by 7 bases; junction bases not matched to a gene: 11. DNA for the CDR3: TGTGCCAGCGGACGACTGGCGGGAGATAATGAGCAGTTCTTC. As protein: CASGRLAGDNEQFF.

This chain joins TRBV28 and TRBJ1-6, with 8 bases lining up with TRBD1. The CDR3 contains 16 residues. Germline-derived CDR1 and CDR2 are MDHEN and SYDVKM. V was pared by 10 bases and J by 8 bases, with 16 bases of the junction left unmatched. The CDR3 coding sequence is TGTGCCACCATGTCTTTGCGCGGACAGGGTTATTCACCCCTCCACTTT. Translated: CATMSLRGQGYSPLHF.

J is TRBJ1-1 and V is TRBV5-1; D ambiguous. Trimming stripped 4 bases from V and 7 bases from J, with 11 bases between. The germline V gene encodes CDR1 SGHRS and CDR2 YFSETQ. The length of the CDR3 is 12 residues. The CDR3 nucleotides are TGCGCCAGCAGCGAATACAGCGGTGAAGCTTTCTTT. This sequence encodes CASSEYSGEAFF.

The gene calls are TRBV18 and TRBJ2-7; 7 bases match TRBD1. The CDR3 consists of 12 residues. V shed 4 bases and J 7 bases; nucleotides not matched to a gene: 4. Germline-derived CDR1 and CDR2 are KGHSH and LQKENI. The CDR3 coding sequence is TGTGCCAGCTCACTGACAGGGTATGAGCAGTACTTC. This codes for CASSLTGYEQYF.

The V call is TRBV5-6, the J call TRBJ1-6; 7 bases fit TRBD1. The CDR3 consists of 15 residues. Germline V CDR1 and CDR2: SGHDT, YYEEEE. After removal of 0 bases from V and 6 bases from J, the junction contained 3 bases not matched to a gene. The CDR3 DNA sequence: TGTGCCAGCAGCTTGGCGGGACAGTCTAATTCACCCCTCCACTTT. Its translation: CASSLAGQSNSPLHF.

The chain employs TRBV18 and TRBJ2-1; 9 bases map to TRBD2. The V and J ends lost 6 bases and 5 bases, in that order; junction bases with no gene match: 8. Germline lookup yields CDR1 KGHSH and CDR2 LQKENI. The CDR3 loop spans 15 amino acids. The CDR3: CASSLLSGGDNEQFF. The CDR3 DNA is TGTGCCAGCTCTCTACTTAGCGGGGGAGACAATGAGCAGTTCTTC. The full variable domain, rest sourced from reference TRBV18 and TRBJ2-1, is NAGVMQNPRHLVRRRGQEARLRCSPMKGHSHVYWYRQLPEEGLKFMVYLQKENIIDESGMPKERFSAEFPKEGPSILRIQQVVRGDSAAYFCASSLLSGGDNEQFFGPGTRLTVL.